Given below is one TCR beta chain in context. At one boundary the junction diverges from the germline segment, which might be a read error. The sample belongs to a study of blood T cell repertoires in COVID-19. In the study overall: In each case, the material was cDNA or gDNA derived from T cells, B-cell-depleted T cells, or PBMCs.

In germline, CDR1 is SSHAT, CDR2 FNYEAQ (reference sequence). CDR3 length: 15 amino acids. The table came from immunoSEQ multiplex PCR; TCRdb's copy has only in-frame clones and leaves some out. Altogether approximately 140,000 clones are present, over 75% being singletons, with the ten largest covering 6.5% to 9.5%. This clonotype was sampled from a woman aged 55-75 years with COVID-19, enrolled during active disease. The chain uses TRBV7-7 and TRBJ2-7, with TRBD2 matching 7 bases. The sequenced sample consisted of peripheral blood. The CDR3 spells CASSLASGDLYEQYF. The CDR3 nucleotides are TGTGCTAGCAGCTTAGCCAGCGGGGATCTCTACGAGCAGTACTTC.